A single sample gave rise to the 27 T cell receptor beta chains below, sequenced in a study of identical twins. TCRdb fed the 5' RACE reads into MiXCR, producing one record per CDR3 protein. There are some 300,000 distinct CDR3 sequences in the sample; 9% to 15% occur only once, and around 7.2% lies in the top ten. These data also featured in a second study, about yellow fever vaccine responses in identical twins.

Sequences were obtained from CD8+ T cells sorted from blood. The origin of the receptors is a woman between 18 and 30 years old in good health.

This clonotype was detected a few times. This chain connects TRBV7-9 to TRBJ2-7; D gene unclear. V lost 1 base and J lost 0, with 7 bases in between. Germline V gene lookup returns CDR1 SEHNR and CDR2 FQNEAQ (reference sequence). This CDR3 has 14 amino acids. In nucleotides, the CDR3 is TGTGCCAGCAGCTTAGGCTCAAACTCCTACGAGCAGTACTTC. Translated: CASSLGSNSYEQYF.

The chain employs TRBV28 and TRBJ2-5; 7 positions agree with TRBD1. Germline trimming cut 2 bases from V and 1 base from J; bases unmatched to any gene: 4. CDR1 and CDR2 (germline): MDHEN, SYDVKM. This CDR3 contains 15 residues. The CDR3 here is CASSLIPGGQETQYF. For the CDR3, the DNA is TGTGCCAGCAGTTTAATACCAGGGGGCCAAGAGACCCAGTACTTC.

This clonotype appeared many times. The genes are TRBV4-1 and TRBJ1-2, with 8 bases aligning to TRBD1. The V gene's germline CDR1 is MGHRA and CDR2 YSYEKL. J lost 10 bases, V lost 5 bases, and 9 bases had no gene match. The CDR3 covers 13 residues. The CDR3 sequence: CASSEGRGLDYTF. In nucleotides, the CDR3 is TGCGCCAGCAGCGAAGGCAGGGGGCTGGACTACACCTTC.

This sequence joins TRBV7-2 and TRBJ2-1; TRBD2 matches 12 bases. CDR1 is SGHTA, CDR2 FQGNSA, per germline. The ends lost 6 bases at V and 7 bases at J; junction bases unmatched: 10. This CDR3 has 16 residues. The CDR3 DNA sequence: TGTGCCAGCAGTTATCGACTAGCGGGAGTAGGTAATGAGCAGTTCTTC. Translating gives CASSYRLAGVGNEQFF.

This clonotype was detected only a few times. V gene TRBV7-8 combines with J gene TRBJ1-1; D call uncertain. V dropped 5 bases and J dropped 4 bases, with 17 bases sitting between them. The CDR3 sequence is 15 residues long. CDR1 is SGHVS, CDR2 FQNEAQ, per germline. The DNA of the CDR3 is TGTGCCAGCAGCAACAGCCTAGCGGGCAGCACTGAAGCTTTCTTT. It yields the protein CASSNSLAGSTEAFF.

This clonotype was seen a few times. The chain employs TRBV10-3 and TRBJ1-3; no reliable D call. Germline V lookup: CDR1 ENHRY, CDR2 SYGVKD. CDR3 length equals 11 residues. Trimming removed 6 bases from V and 4 bases from J, with 4 bases in between. This chain's CDR3 is CAIRGGNTIYF. The CDR3 DNA is TGTGCCATCAGGGGCGGAAACACCATATATTTT.

The sample holds a few counts of this clonotype. This sequence joins TRBV5-6 and TRBJ1-2; 8 bases agree with TRBD1. The CDR3 spans 16 residues. The V gene's germline CDR1 is SGHDT and CDR2 YYEEEE. The trim removed 0 bases at V and 4 bases at J, leaving 8 bases unmatched. The CDR3 reads CASSLGTGTGSYGYTF. Written as DNA, the CDR3 is TGTGCCAGCAGCTTGGGGACCGGGACAGGCTCCTATGGCTACACCTTC.

The J gene is TRBJ2-6, the V gene TRBV6-1, with no clear D. Trimming stripped 1 base from V and 0 bases from J, with 22 bases between. Germline-derived CDR1 and CDR2 are MNHNS and SASEGT. This CDR3 comprises 21 residues. The CDR3 bases are TGTGCCAGCAGTGAAGAGTCAGAGGAGAACAATTTAAGCTCTGGGGCCAACGTCCTGACTTTC. Its translation: CASSEESEENNLSSGANVLTF.

This clonotype was recorded a few times. The DNA for the CDR3 is TGTGCCAGCAGCAAGCCGGGACAGGGGAACTATGGCTACACCTTC. The encoded protein is CASSKPGQGNYGYTF. This chain uses TRBV7-9 with TRBJ1-2, with 10 bases aligning to TRBD1. The V gene end was trimmed by 5 bases and the J gene end by 2 bases; junction bases not matched to a gene: 5. Germline assignment: CDR1 SEHNR and CDR2 FQNEAQ (reference sequence). The CDR3 extends over 15 amino acids.

This clonotype was counted between two and nine times. The rearrangement joins TRBV20-1 to TRBJ1-4; D unclear. CDR3 size: 14 residues. Germline V lookup: CDR1 DFQATT, CDR2 SNEGSKA (reference sequence). Trimming stripped 1 base from V and 5 bases from J, with 11 bases between. The CDR3 reads CSARAGMTNEKLFF. CDR3 in DNA: TGCAGTGCTAGAGCCGGCATGACGAATGAAAAACTGTTTTTT.

This clonotype appeared many times. The genes are TRBV7-8 and TRBJ2-1; maybe TRBD2 (5 bases). This CDR3 comprises 19 residues. V lost 5 bases and J lost 4, with 27 bases in between. Germline V lookup: CDR1 SGHVS, CDR2 FQNEAQ. For the CDR3, the DNA is TGTGCCAGCAGCGTTAGTGCCGACTCACTAAGGACTGAGTACAATGAGCAGTTCTTC. This sequence encodes CASSVSADSLRTEYNEQFF.

This clonotype occurred a few times. The CDR3 DNA sequence: TGTGCCAGCTCACTTACCTCGGCGGGAGATTTCAATGAGCAGTTCTTC. Residues: CASSLTSAGDFNEQFF. The rearrangement joins TRBV18 to TRBJ2-1; 7 nucleotides match TRBD2. Germline CDR1 reads KGHSH; CDR2 reads LQKENI. V lost 4 bases and J lost 6; bases outside the gene matches: 12. The CDR3 is made up of 16 amino acids.

The rearrangement joins TRBV4-1 to TRBJ2-5; D is uncertain. This CDR3 region has 14 residues. V was trimmed by 2 bases and J by 2 bases, leaving 9 bases between them. Germline lookup yields CDR1 MGHRA and CDR2 YSYEKL. The chain's CDR3 is CASSQLSKQETQYF. The CDR3 DNA reads as TGCGCCAGCAGCCAACTATCGAAGCAAGAGACCCAGTACTTC.

This clonotype occurred a few times. The rearrangement joins TRBV24-1 to TRBJ2-7; D perhaps matches TRBD1 (5 bases). Trimming cost V 2 bases and J 0 bases, with 7 bases left between them. CDR1 and CDR2 (germline): KGHDR, SFDVKD. This CDR3 comprises 14 residues. The CDR3: CATSDSRASYEQYF. The CDR3 nucleotides are TGTGCCACCAGTGATTCCAGGGCCTCCTACGAGCAGTACTTC.

In this sample, this clonotype turned up many times. J is TRBJ2-1 and V is TRBV5-1; D is undetermined. This CDR3 has 13 amino acids. Trimming removed 0 bases at V and 4 bases at J, with 5 bases between. The V gene's germline CDR1 is SGHRS and CDR2 YFSETQ. The CDR3 DNA follows: TGCGCCAGCAGCTTGGTTTTATACAATGAGCAGTTCTTC. Residues: CASSLVLYNEQFF.

The chain recombines TRBV12-3 or TRBV12-4 with TRBJ2-1; tentative D call: TRBD1 (6 bases). The CDR3 is 13 amino acids. V dropped 6 bases and J dropped 8 bases, with 14 bases sitting between them. The CDR3 region is CASRRGGGDEQFF. CDR3 DNA: TGTGCCAGCAGGCGAGGGGGTGGCGATGAGCAGTTCTTC.

There are many counts of this clonotype. This chain uses TRBV5-1 with TRBJ2-3; TRBD2 matches at 10 bases. The CDR3 runs 17 residues. Losses at the gene ends were 9 bases for V and 2 bases for J; bases not matched to a gene: 15. Germline-derived CDR1 and CDR2 are SGHRS and YFSETQ. CDR3 residues: CATAGTSAGGDTDTQYF. The DNA of the CDR3 is TGCGCCACGGCCGGGACTAGCGCCGGAGGGGACACAGATACGCAGTATTTT.

This sequence joins TRBV12-2 and TRBJ1-1; the D segment call TRBD1 is taken from the table without a DNA check. TRBV12-2 is designated a pseudogene. The length of the CDR3 is 18 residues. The CDR3 region is CASRPTTGSGWMGTEAFF. The CDR3 bases are TGTGCAAGTCGCCCAACCACGGGATCGGGCTGGATGGGCACTGAAGCTTTCTTT.

This clonotype was observed many times. V is TRBV5-1 and J is TRBJ2-3; no firm D call. The CDR3 consists of 12 residues. V was cut by 4 bases and J by 4 bases, with 7 bases left in between. CDR1 is SGHRS, CDR2 YFSETQ, per germline. The CDR3 bases are TGCGCCAGCAGCCTCAACCCAGATACGCAGTATTTT. Protein product: CASSLNPDTQYF.

This chain joins TRBV27 and TRBJ1-2; D may be TRBD1 (5 bases). V lost 5 bases to trimming and J lost 5 bases, with 24 bases between them. Germline V lookup: CDR1 MNHEY, CDR2 SMNVEV (reference sequence). The CDR3 runs 17 residues. The CDR3 loop reads CASSISRDLILLYGYTF. CDR3 DNA sequence: TGTGCCAGCAGTATCAGCCGGGACCTAATTTTACTATATGGCTACACCTTC.

This clonotype showed up many times. The DNA for the CDR3 is TGTGCCAGCAGCGCAGAGGGAAATGAGCAGTTCTTC. It specifies CASSAEGNEQFF. The chain joins TRBV12-3 or TRBV12-4 to TRBJ2-1; the D gene is possibly TRBD2 (5 bases). V gave up 6 bases and J gave up 7 bases, with 10 bases separating them. The CDR3 extends over 12 amino acids.

This clonotype was seen a handful of times. The V gene is TRBV5-1, the J gene TRBJ1-2; 8 positions match TRBD1. Per germline, CDR1 SGHRS and CDR2 YFSETQ. CDR3 size: 14 residues. The trim removed 4 bases at V and 7 bases at J, leaving 9 bases unmatched. The DNA for the CDR3 is TGCGCCAGCAGCCTCGGACAGGGAAAGGCTGGCTACACCTTC. It codes for CASSLGQGKAGYTF.

V usage is TRBV3-1 and J usage is TRBJ2-1; no clear D. V was trimmed by 4 bases and J by 12 bases, leaving 13 bases between them. Germline-derived CDR1 and CDR2 are LGHDT and YNNKEL (reference sequence). CDR3 size: 12 residues. The DNA for the CDR3 is TGTGCCAGCAGCCCGGACGATTCGGGGCAGTTCTTC. Translated, it gives CASSPDDSGQFF.

V gene TRBV5-4 combines with J gene TRBJ2-6; no reliable D call. This CDR3 contains 15 residues. Germline V gene data show CDR1 as SGHNT and CDR2 as YYREEE (reference sequence). Between the trimmed V and J ends, which lost 6 bases and 0 bases, there was a span of 10 bases. In DNA, the CDR3 is TGTGCCAGCACCCCCCCGGGCTCTGGGGCCAACGTCCTGACTTTC. Its protein is CASTPPGSGANVLTF. The full variable domain, in which reference TRBV5-4 and TRBJ2-6 provide the parts outside the CDR3, is ETGVTQSPTHLIKTRGQQVTLRCSSQSGHNTVSWYQQALGQGPQFIFQYYREEENGRGNFPPRFSGLQFPNYSSELNVNALELDDSALYLCASTPPGSGANVLTFGAGSRLTVL.

The rearrangement uses TRBV5-1 and TRBJ1-4; 8 nucleotides agree with TRBD1. The V segment lost 4 bases and the J segment 5 bases; nucleotides outside the gene matches: 13. The CDR3 spans 17 residues. Germline V lookup: CDR1 SGHRS, CDR2 YFSETQ. The CDR3, as DNA: TGCGCCAGCAGCGCCGGGACAGGCTTTTTAATGAATGAAAAACTGTTTTTT. Amino acids: CASSAGTGFLMNEKLFF.

This clonotype has only a few counts. The V gene is TRBV6-2 or TRBV6-3, the J gene TRBJ2-7; 8 nucleotides match TRBD2. Looked up from germline, CDR1 is MNHEY and CDR2 is SVGEGT. Trimming at V came to 2 bases and at J to 7 bases, leaving 13 bases not matched to a gene. This CDR3 comprises 16 residues. Here the CDR3 reads CASSYIEVGTSGEQYF. The CDR3 coding sequence is TGTGCCAGCAGTTACATCGAAGTAGGGACTAGTGGGGAGCAGTACTTC.

The chain carries TRBV7-9 and TRBJ2-1, with TRBD2 matching 14 bases. The CDR3 extends over 15 amino acids. The junction had 6 bases not matched to a gene; V was cut back by 5 bases and J by 9 bases. Germline CDR1 SEHNR, CDR2 FQNEAQ (reference sequence). The DNA of the CDR3 is TGTGCCAGCAGCCAGACTAGCGGGAGGGCCACTGAGCAGTTCTTC. Encoded protein: CASSQTSGRATEQFF. Combining the CDR3 with reference TRBV7-9 and TRBJ2-1 gives the whole variable domain DTGVSQNPRHKITKRGQNVTFRCDPISEHNRLYWYRQTLGQGPEFLTYFQNEAQLEKSRLLSDRFSAERPKGSFSTLEIQRTEQGDSAMYLCASSQTSGRATEQFFGPGTRLTVL.